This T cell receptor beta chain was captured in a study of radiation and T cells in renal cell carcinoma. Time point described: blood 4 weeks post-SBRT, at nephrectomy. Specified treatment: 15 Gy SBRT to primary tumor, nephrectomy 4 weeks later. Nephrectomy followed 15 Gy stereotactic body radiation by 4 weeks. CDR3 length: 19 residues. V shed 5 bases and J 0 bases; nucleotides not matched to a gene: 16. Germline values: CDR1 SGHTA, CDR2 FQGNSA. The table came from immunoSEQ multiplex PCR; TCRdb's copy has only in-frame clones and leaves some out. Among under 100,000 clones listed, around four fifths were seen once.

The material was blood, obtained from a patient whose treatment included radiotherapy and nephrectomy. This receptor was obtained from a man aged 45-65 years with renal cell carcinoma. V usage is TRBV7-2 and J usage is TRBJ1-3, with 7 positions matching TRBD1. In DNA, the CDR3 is TGTGCCAGCAGCAGTCAATCCGGGACAGTGGCCCTCTCTGGAAACACCATATATTTT. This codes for CASSSQSGTVALSGNTIYF.